These 21 T cell receptor beta chains originate from one sample sequenced in a study of graft-versus-host responses after intestinal transplantation (dated by TCRdb to about 2021). In the paper's terms, the time point label means: cells obtained before transplantation from donor or recipient. The library was built by means of the immunoSEQ multiplex PCR assay. This is the immuneACCESS table as TCRdb keeps it, with only in-frame sequences that have V and J called. A part of the clones is gone; compared with another copy, unresolved V genes explain less than half, and the rest is unexplained. This sample gives 90,000 to 120,000 clones in total; approximately 90% of them show up just once. The ten largest clones capture 0.71% of the sample. Their antigens are not known. The specimen comprised unstimulated CD4+ T cells sorted from spleen or lymph node cells, sampled before transplant. These receptors all stem from a human donor who was the organ donor for an intestinal transplant.

The V and J genes are TRBV19 and TRBJ1-3; a weak D match, TRBD1 (6 bases). Per the germline V gene, CDR1 is LNHDA and CDR2 is SQIVND (reference sequence). The CDR3 is made up of 15 amino acids. Trimming shortened V by 3 bases and J by 3 bases, and 12 bases separated the two germline ends. CDR3 coding DNA: TGTGCCAGTAGTATCCGGGGGGCGGATGGAAACACCATATATTTT. Translated: CASSIRGADGNTIYF.

The rearrangement links TRBV6-5 to TRBJ2-6, with D unresolved. Germline V gene lookup returns CDR1 MNHEY and CDR2 SVGAGI. Between the trimmed V and J ends, which lost 7 bases and 4 bases, there was a span of 14 bases. This CDR3 has 15 residues. The CDR3 is CASKRAPAGANVLTF. CDR3 nucleotide sequence: TGTGCCAGCAAAAGGGCTCCGGCCGGGGCCAACGTCCTGACTTTC.

V gene TRBV15 combines with J gene TRBJ1-5, with 8 bases that match TRBD1. Trimming removed 4 bases from V and 7 bases from J; junction bases left unmatched: 9. Germline CDR1 is LNHNV and CDR2 is YYDKDF (reference sequence). The CDR3 has 15 residues. Written as DNA, the CDR3 is TGTGCCACCAGCACCAGACAGGGGCCTTGGCAGCCCCAGCATTTT. Its protein product is CATSTRQGPWQPQHF. Variable domain in full (rest from reference TRBV15 and TRBJ1-5): DAMVIQNPRYQVTQFGKPVTLSCSQTLNHNVMYWYQQKSSQAPKLLFHYYDKDFNNEADTPDNFQSRRPNTSFCFLDIRSPGLGDTAMYLCATSTRQGPWQPQHFGDGTRLSIL.

V usage is TRBV18 and J usage is TRBJ2-1; the match to TRBD2 covers 11 bases. Germline V gene data show CDR1 as KGHSH and CDR2 as LQKENI. This CDR3 is 15 amino acids long. The ends lost 3 bases at V and 4 bases at J; junction bases unmatched: 2. CDR3 nucleotides: TGTGCCAGCTCACCTGGGACTAGCGGATACAATGAGCAGTTCTTC. As protein: CASSPGTSGYNEQFF.

V and J are TRBV7-2 and TRBJ2-7; 12 bases are shared with TRBD1. The CDR3 sequence is 17 residues long. CDR1 and CDR2 from the germline V gene are SGHTA and FQGNSA. J lost 5 bases, V lost 5 bases, and 13 bases had no gene match. The CDR3, as DNA: TGTGCCAGCAGCCCCCGCTATCCGGGACAGGGGGCCCACGAGCAGTACTTC. Translation: CASSPRYPGQGAHEQYF.

In this sample, this clone turned up once. This chain links TRBV19 with TRBJ1-5; TRBD1 matches at 9 bases. Germline CDR1 is LNHDA and CDR2 is SQIVND (reference sequence). J was trimmed by 4 bases and V by 5 bases; bases with no gene match: 6. This CDR3 is built from 15 residues. CDR3 loop: CASSGGQGVNQPQHF. CDR3 nucleotides: TGTGCCAGTAGTGGGGGACAGGGCGTGAATCAGCCCCAGCATTTT.

The rearrangement joins TRBV5-1 to TRBJ2-3; no firm D call. Deletions cut 3 bases from V and 2 bases from J, with 16 bases between. The CDR3 is 16 residues long. From germline, CDR1 is SGHRS and CDR2 YFSETQ. CDR3 loop: CASSSTVGFSTDTQYF. The CDR3 nucleotides read TGCGCCAGCAGCTCGACTGTTGGCTTTTCCACAGATACGCAGTATTTT.

Regarding this clone: The junction differs from germline at one of its ends, possibly a read error. The J gene is TRBJ1-5, the V gene TRBV7-7; a possible D gene is TRBD1 (5 bases). This CDR3 has 14 residues. Per germline, CDR1 SSHAT and CDR2 FNYEAQ (reference sequence). The CDR3 DNA is TGTGCTAGCAGCTTTTCGGGGGGGGGTCAGCCCCAGCATTTT. Translation: CASSFSGGGQPQHF.

This clone was counted a few times. This chain uses TRBV19 with TRBJ2-7; 7 bases line up with TRBD1. This CDR3 contains 15 residues. V shed 4 bases and J 3 bases; nucleotides not matched to a gene: 9. The germline gives CDR1 LNHDA, CDR2 SQIVND (reference sequence). The CDR3 loop is CASSTAGTAGYEQYF. The CDR3 DNA follows: TGTGCCAGTAGTACCGCAGGGACAGCTGGCTACGAGCAGTACTTC. Using reference TRBV19 and TRBJ2-7 for the parts outside the CDR3, the full variable domain is DGGITQSPKYLFRKEGQNVTLSCEQNLNHDAMYWYRQDPGQGLRLIYYSQIVNDFQKGDIAEGYSVSREKKESFPLTVTSAQKNPTAFYLCASSTAGTAGYEQYFGPGTRLTVT.

As concerns this clone: The junction departs from germline at one end; a sequencing error may be responsible. Other DNA sequences from this sample encode an identical CDR3 as well. The chain has TRBV7-2 and TRBJ2-7; 7 bases map to TRBD2. The germline V gene encodes CDR1 SGHTA and CDR2 FQGNSA. There are 12 residues in the CDR3. This CDR3 reads CASSLAAYEQYF. The CDR3, as DNA: TGTGCCAGCAGCCTAGCGGCCTACGAGCAGTACTTC.

This chain links TRBV7-6 with TRBJ2-2, with a weak D call TRBD1 (5 bases). The V gene lost 3 bases and the J gene lost 7 bases, with 18 bases spanning the gap. The CDR3 loop spans 16 amino acids. Per germline, CDR1 SGHVS and CDR2 FNYEAQ. CDR3 sequence (DNA): TGTGCCAGCAGCTTTTCGTTTGGCCGAAGGGGCGGGGAGCTGTTTTTT. Amino acids: CASSFSFGRRGGELFF.

The chain links TRBV6-5 to TRBJ2-7; possibly TRBD1 or TRBD2 for D (5 bases each). This CDR3 has 15 amino acids. Germline V gene data show CDR1 as MNHEY and CDR2 as SVGAGI. V was shortened by 6 bases and J by 0 bases, with 15 bases between the two germline ends. The CDR3 DNA reads as TGTGCCAGCAGGAACCCTCGGGGCTCCTCCTACGAGCAGTACTTC. It codes for CASRNPRGSSYEQYF.

The gene calls are TRBV9 and TRBJ1-6, with D possibly TRBD1 on 6 matching bases. The germline CDR1 and CDR2 sequences are SGDLS and YYNGEE. CDR3 size: 16 residues. V was trimmed by 2 bases and J by 9 bases, leaving 18 bases between them. The CDR3 sequence is CASSVGGAGEGSPLHF. As DNA, the CDR3 is TGTGCCAGCAGCGTGGGAGGGGCAGGGGAAGGTTCACCCCTCCACTTT.

The genes are TRBV6-5 and TRBJ1-1; 8 bases match TRBD1. The germline CDR1 and CDR2 sequences are MNHEY and SVGAGI. J was trimmed by 1 base and V by 6 bases; bases with no gene match: 4. This CDR3 comprises 14 residues. CDR3 bases: TGTGCCAGCAGGGGACAGGTACAGAACACTGAAGCTTTCTTT. Protein sequence: CASRGQVQNTEAFF.

J is TRBJ2-1 and V is TRBV19; TRBD2 agrees at 9 bases. Losses at the gene ends were 5 bases for V and 1 base for J; bases not matched to a gene: 9. The germline V gene has CDR1 LNHDA and CDR2 SQIVND (reference sequence). This CDR3 spans 17 amino acids. CDR3 sequence reads: CASSASGVFASYNEQFF. The CDR3, as DNA: TGTGCCAGTAGTGCTAGCGGGGTTTTTGCTTCCTACAATGAGCAGTTCTTC.

There are a few counts of this clone. This chain uses TRBV11-3 with TRBJ2-1; 7 nucleotides align to TRBD1. The J segment lost 6 bases and the V segment lost 5 bases, leaving 10 bases of the junction unmatched. The germline V gene has CDR1 SGHNT and CDR2 YENEEA. The CDR3 is 15 residues long. For the CDR3, the DNA is TGTGCCAGCAGCCCAGTCTGGACAGGCCTCAATGAGCAGTTCTTC. Residues: CASSPVWTGLNEQFF.

The chain recombines TRBV5-6 with TRBJ2-3; a weak D match, TRBD1 (6 bases). V lost 4 bases and J 0 bases, leaving 12 bases between the germline ends. This CDR3 comprises 15 residues. Per germline, CDR1 SGHDT and CDR2 YYEEEE. The CDR3 nucleotides are TGTGCCAGCAGCGGACAGACTCTTAGCACAGATACGCAGTATTTT. This sequence encodes CASSGQTLSTDTQYF.

The V call is TRBV5-1, the J call TRBJ2-2, with D possibly being TRBD1 (5 bases). Germline V gene lookup returns CDR1 SGHRS and CDR2 YFSETQ. Trimming cost V 1 base and J 1 base, with 8 bases left between them. CDR3 length: 15 amino acids. The CDR3 protein is CASSLRQLNTGELFF. In DNA, the CDR3 is TGCGCCAGCAGCTTGAGACAGCTGAACACCGGGGAGCTGTTTTTT.

The CDR3 coding sequence is TGTGCCAGCAGCGCCTTTGGGGGGCCCTTATCCTCCTACGAGCAGTACTTC. This gives the protein CASSAFGGPLSSYEQYF. The chain has TRBV9 and TRBJ2-7; D possibly matches TRBD1 or TRBD2 (6 bases each). V lost 3 bases, J lost 0 bases, and 19 bases lay in between. The CDR3 has 17 amino acids. The germline V gene has CDR1 SGDLS and CDR2 YYNGEE.

The chain has TRBV27 and TRBJ1-6; TRBD1 aligns across 12 bases. CDR3 length equals 17 residues. The J segment lost 9 bases and the V segment lost 0 bases, leaving 6 bases of the junction unmatched. CDR1 and CDR2 from the germline V gene are MNHEY and SMNVEV (reference sequence). The CDR3, as DNA: TGTGCCAGCAGTTTATCTAGGGACAGGGGGCTCAGTTCACCCCTCCACTTT. Its translation: CASSLSRDRGLSSPLHF.

The rearrangement links TRBV9 to TRBJ2-6; 11 bases match TRBD1. V lost 3 bases to trimming and J lost 0 bases; unmatched junction nucleotides: 8. The CDR3 is 19 residues long. The germline V gene has CDR1 SGDLS and CDR2 YYNGEE. CDR3 nucleotides: TGTGCCAGCAGCGATCCGGGACAGGGGGGCAGCTCTGGGGCCAACGTCCTGACTTTC. It encodes CASSDPGQGGSSGANVLTF.